Below are 25 T cell receptor beta chains sequenced from a single sample in a study of neurological immune-mediated disorders. Described time point: longitudinal time-point 1 (baseline). TCRdb called the 5' RACE reads again in MiXCR, with one record for every CDR3 protein. The profile shows 71,000 or so distinct CDR3 sequences, roughly an eighth of them singletons. Material: PBMCs. The receptors were gathered from a female donor with HTLV-1-associated myelopathy (HAM/TSP).

This clonotype was recorded many times. CDR3: CASSVDRYSYEQYF. CDR3 DNA: TGTGCCAGCAGTGTAGACCGGTACTCCTACGAGCAGTACTTC. The gene calls are TRBV2 and TRBJ2-7; D not resolved. Germline V gene lookup returns CDR1 SNHLY and CDR2 FYNNEI. V lost 4 bases to trimming and J lost 0 bases, with 10 bases between them. The CDR3 has 14 amino acids.

The V and J genes are TRBV18 and TRBJ2-3; TRBD1 matches 8 bases. The V gene's germline CDR1 is KGHSH and CDR2 LQKENI. CDR3 length: 15 amino acids. V lost 3 bases and J lost 3; bases outside the gene matches: 5. Here the CDR3 reads CASSPDRAPTDTQYF. In DNA, the CDR3 is TGTGCCAGCTCACCGGACAGGGCCCCAACAGATACGCAGTATTTT.

This clonotype was counted ten times or more. V and J are TRBV7-9 and TRBJ1-1; TRBD1 aligns across 7 bases. CDR1 and CDR2 from the germline V gene are SEHNR and FQNEAQ (reference sequence). This CDR3 is built from 14 residues. The ends lost 7 bases at V and 5 bases at J; junction bases unmatched: 10. CDR3 residues: CASIEDRKITEAFF. DNA for the CDR3: TGTGCCAGCATCGAGGACAGGAAGATTACTGAAGCTTTCTTT. Supplemented by reference TRBV7-9 and TRBJ1-1, the full variable domain reads DTGVSQNPRHKITKRGQNVTFRCDPISEHNRLYWYRQTLGQGPEFLTYFQNEAQLEKSRLLSDRFSAERPKGSFSTLEIQRTEQGDSAMYLCASIEDRKITEAFFGQGTRLTVV.

At least ten counts were recorded for this clonotype. The genes are TRBV3-1 and TRBJ1-6; D is ambiguous. V gave up 0 bases and J gave up 8 bases, with 5 bases separating them. This CDR3 has 13 amino acids. In germline, CDR1 is LGHDT, CDR2 YNNKEL (reference sequence). The CDR3: CASSQDPHSPLHF. CDR3 nucleotides: TGTGCCAGCAGCCAAGACCCGCATTCACCCCTCCACTTT.

This clonotype was observed at least ten times. This sequence joins TRBV18 and TRBJ2-5; 8 nucleotides match TRBD1. The CDR3 spans 15 residues. V lost 2 bases to trimming and J lost 4 bases; unmatched junction nucleotides: 6. The germline V gene encodes CDR1 KGHSH and CDR2 LQKENI. CDR3 nucleotides: TGTGCCAGCTCACCAGACAGGGGAGCGGGAGAGACCCAGTACTTC. Its translation: CASSPDRGAGETQYF.

This clonotype appeared many times. V usage is TRBV10-3 and J usage is TRBJ2-1; 11 bases fit TRBD2. V trimming: 7 bases; J trimming: 5 bases; junction bases outside the gene matches: 7. CDR1 ENHRY and CDR2 SYGVKD come from the germline V gene. The CDR3 sequence is 15 residues long. Here the CDR3 reads CAITPGLAGHNEQFF. The CDR3, as DNA: TGTGCCATCACCCCAGGACTAGCGGGTCACAATGAGCAGTTCTTC.

Ten or more counts support this clonotype. The chain employs TRBV20-1 and TRBJ1-6; possible D gene TRBD1, 6 bases. V was cut by 2 bases and J by 4 bases, with 12 bases left in between. The length of the CDR3 is 15 residues. From germline, CDR1 is DFQATT and CDR2 SNEGSKA (reference sequence). The DNA for the CDR3 is TGCAGTGCTAGAATAGGGACAAATTATAATTCACCCCTCCACTTT. As protein: CSARIGTNYNSPLHF.

The J gene is TRBJ1-5, the V gene TRBV12-3 or TRBV12-4; tentatively, D is TRBD1 (6 bases). The CDR3 spans 16 residues. V gave up 5 bases and J gave up 9 bases, with 23 bases separating them. DNA of the CDR3: TGTGCCAGCAGTAGTATGGGGGCGACTAGCAATACGCCCCAGCATTTT. The encoded protein is CASSSMGATSNTPQHF.

This clonotype was observed many times. The chain couples TRBV4-1 to TRBJ1-4; D is unresolved. Germline CDR1 MGHRA, CDR2 YSYEKL. The CDR3 has 16 amino acids. V lost 0 bases to trimming and J lost 8 bases, with 16 bases between them. The DNA for the CDR3 is TGCGCCAGCAGCCAAGAACAGTGGGCCCCGGGGGAAAAACTGTTTTTT. As protein: CASSQEQWAPGEKLFF.

This clonotype was seen at least ten times. This rearrangement joins TRBV13 to TRBJ1-2, with a tentative D call TRBD1 (5 bases). The CDR3 is made up of 14 amino acids. V was pared by 1 base and J by 8 bases, with 14 bases between. Germline V lookup: CDR1 PRHDT, CDR2 FYEKMQ (reference sequence). The CDR3 is CASSLVGGTQGYTF. The CDR3, as DNA: TGTGCCAGCAGCTTAGTTGGGGGAACTCAGGGCTACACCTTC.

Many counts were recorded for this clonotype. The gene calls are TRBV7-8 and TRBJ2-1; TRBD2 agrees at 13 bases. Germline V CDR1 and CDR2: SGHVS, FQNEAQ. This CDR3 contains 16 residues. The V and J ends lost 4 bases and 7 bases, in that order; junction bases with no gene match: 7. CDR3 protein: CASSSFPGLAGNEQFF. In DNA form, the CDR3 reads TGTGCCAGCAGCTCCTTCCCGGGACTAGCGGGGAATGAGCAGTTCTTC.

This clonotype was picked up many times. In DNA form, the CDR3 reads TGCAGTGCTCCGACTAGCGCGGGTACAGATACGCAGTATTTT. Its translation is CSAPTSAGTDTQYF. The chain has TRBV20-1 and TRBJ2-3; 8 bases are shared with TRBD2. Germline trimming cut 5 bases from V and 3 bases from J; bases unmatched to any gene: 7. CDR3 length equals 14 residues. Germline V CDR1 and CDR2: DFQATT, SNEGSKA (reference sequence).

At least ten counts were recorded for this clonotype. The V call is TRBV5-1, the J call TRBJ2-1; no clear D. The germline CDR1 and CDR2 sequences are SGHRS and YFSETQ. There are 12 residues in the CDR3. V lost 1 base, J lost 9 bases, and 8 bases lay in between. CDR3 region: CASSLPGSEQFF. CDR3 nucleotide sequence: TGCGCCAGCAGCTTGCCGGGTAGTGAGCAGTTCTTC.

This clonotype is classed as medium-sized. The CDR3 coding sequence is TGCGCCAGCAGCTTGGTTCCTAGACAGGGGAATGAGCAGTTCTTC. Its translation is CASSLVPRQGNEQFF. The chain links TRBV5-1 to TRBJ2-1; TRBD1 matches at 8 bases. V shed 0 bases, J shed 7 bases, and the junction held 6 bases outside the gene matches. Germline CDR1 and CDR2: SGHRS and YFSETQ. The CDR3 has 15 amino acids.

This clonotype showed up many times. The junction does not match germline at one end; this may be a read error. The gene calls are TRBV15 and TRBJ2-2, with D perhaps matching TRBD1 (6 bases). The CDR3 covers 15 residues. The V gene's germline CDR1 is LNHNV and CDR2 YYDKDF (reference sequence). The CDR3 reads CATSRAHDRTGELFF. CDR3 DNA sequence: TGTGCTACCAGCAGAGCCCACGACAGGACCGGGGAGCTGTTTTTT.

A note on this clonotype: This clone may be a read error of a much larger clone one base away. This rearrangement joins TRBV3-1 to TRBJ2-2; D ambiguous. The germline gives CDR1 LGHDT, CDR2 YNNKEL (reference sequence). CDR3 length: 14 residues. The CDR3 DNA reads TGTGCCAGCACCCAACGAAGGCCCACCGGGGAGCTGTTTTTT. Translating it yields CASTQRRPTGELFF.

This clonotype was counted ten times or more. The chain couples TRBV5-1 to TRBJ2-7; D is perhaps TRBD2 (5 bases). The CDR3 extends over 13 amino acids. The V end lost 5 bases, the J end lost 0 bases, and 9 bases lay between the germline ends. The germline V gene has CDR1 SGHRS and CDR2 YFSETQ. The CDR3: CASSPGDSYEQYF. CDR3 nucleotide sequence: TGCGCCAGCAGTCCCGGGGACTCCTACGAGCAGTACTTC. Combining the CDR3 with reference TRBV5-1 and TRBJ2-7 gives the whole variable domain KAGVTQTPRYLIKTRGQQVTLSCSPISGHRSVSWYQQTPGQGLQFLFEYFSETQRNKGNFPGRFSGRQFSNSRSEMNVSTLELGDSALYLCASSPGDSYEQYFGPGTRLTVT.

The genes are TRBV4-2 and TRBJ2-5; D is uncertain. V lost 1 base and J 4 bases, leaving 16 bases between the germline ends. Germline V CDR1 and CDR2: LGHNA, YNFKEQ. This CDR3 is 16 amino acids long. CDR3 bases: TGTGCCAGCAGCCAAGGGGGTCAGGAATTCGGAGAGACCCAGTACTTC. Its translation: CASSQGGQEFGETQYF.

This clonotype was seen many times. The J gene is TRBJ2-7, the V gene TRBV28; perhaps D is TRBD1 or TRBD2 (5 bases each). The germline CDR1 and CDR2 sequences are MDHEN and SYDVKM. The CDR3 is 14 residues long. V lost 4 bases and J lost 2, with 12 bases in between. The CDR3 reads CASSYRDGPYEQYF. The DNA for the CDR3 is TGTGCCAGCAGTTACCGGGACGGGCCCTACGAGCAGTACTTC.

The rearrangement joins TRBV10-3 to TRBJ2-1, with D perhaps being TRBD1 or TRBD2 (5 bases each). The V gene's germline CDR1 is ENHRY and CDR2 SYGVKD. Trimming took 0 bases from V and 5 from J, leaving 14 bases between them. The CDR3 is 16 residues long. The CDR3 coding sequence is TGTGCCATCAGTGAGTCGACGAGGCGAGGGGACAATGAGCAGTTCTTC. Residues: CAISESTRRGDNEQFF.

The CDR3 DNA is TGTGCCAGCAGCTTATCAGGGAGCTCCTACAATGAGCAGTTCTTC. Protein: CASSLSGSSYNEQFF. The V gene is TRBV11-2, the J gene TRBJ2-1, with D possibly called TRBD1 or TRBD2 (5 bases each). The V end was cut by 2 bases, the J end by 0 bases, with 8 bases between. Germline CDR1 and CDR2: SGHAT and FQNNGV. There are 15 residues in the CDR3.

V is TRBV16 and J is TRBJ2-7, with D possibly being TRBD1 (5 bases). Trimming shortened V by 0 bases and J by 7 bases, and 13 bases separated the two germline ends. Germline V CDR1 and CDR2: KGHSY, FQNENV. The CDR3 is 14 residues long. The CDR3 DNA follows: TGTGCCAGCAGCCAATCTTACAAGGGGCCGGAGCAGTACTTC. Translating gives CASSQSYKGPEQYF.

Many counts were recorded for this clonotype. The chain employs TRBV6-6 and TRBJ2-7; no firm D call. The CDR3 sequence is 14 residues long. Per the germline V gene, CDR1 is MNHNY and CDR2 is SVGAGI (reference sequence). Between the trimmed V and J ends, which lost 5 bases and 2 bases, there was a span of 13 bases. The CDR3 loop is CASSPSPGPYEQYF. The CDR3 region has the DNA TGTGCCAGCAGTCCTTCCCCCGGACCCTACGAGCAGTACTTC.

This clonotype was counted at least ten times. This rearrangement joins TRBV28 to TRBJ1-6; D might be TRBD1 (6 bases). Trimming removed 5 bases from V and 4 bases from J, with 18 bases in between. Germline CDR1 and CDR2: MDHEN and SYDVKM. This CDR3 spans 17 amino acids. CDR3 loop: CASSRMTGPAYNSPLHF. DNA of the CDR3: TGTGCCAGCAGTAGGATGACAGGACCCGCGTATAATTCACCCCTCCACTTT. Looking up the rest from reference TRBV28 and TRBJ1-6 gives the full variable domain: DVKVTQSSRYLVKRTGEKVFLECVQDMDHENMFWYRQDPGLGLRLIYFSYDVKMKEKGDIPEGYSVSREKKERFSLILESASTNQTSMYLCASSRMTGPAYNSPLHFGNGTRLTVT.

This clonotype was counted many times. The rearrangement links TRBV5-1 to TRBJ2-7; 7 bases are a match to TRBD1. Germline CDR1 reads SGHRS; CDR2 reads YFSETQ. The V and J ends lost 4 bases and 2 bases, in that order; junction bases with no gene match: 9. The CDR3 length is 15 residues. The CDR3 spells CASSLFDRVPYEQYF. CDR3 DNA sequence: TGCGCCAGCAGCCTATTTGACAGGGTCCCCTACGAGCAGTACTTC.